Here is one TCR beta chain with its context. Its antigen is still unknown. Per the germline V gene, CDR1 is MGHDK and CDR2 is SYGVNS. The CDR3 runs to 14 residues. The V gene lost 1 base and the J gene lost 11 bases, with 17 bases spanning the gap. Following extraction, RNA underwent reverse transcription to cDNA, which served as the sequencing template. Data came from immunoSEQ multiplex PCR; TCRdb stores just in-frame clones and leaves some out. Among about 13,000 clones listed, around 67% were seen once. This entry comes from a study of CD8+ T cells in alopecia areata. Study background: Administration of oral tofacitinib to treated patients was at 5 to 10 mg twice daily.

The treatment was: oral pan-JAK inhibitor, 5-10 mg twice daily. Individuals with alopecia areata gave both lesional scalp punch biopsies and peripheral blood for collection. General study findings and limits: Scalp clonality dropped significantly under tofacitinib, as did expanded CD8+ top-100 clones. Unlike in mice, where it was clearer, TCR sharing across patients was less clear, possibly HLA-related.

The source of this sequence is a human donor with alopecia areata. The material sequenced was skin, taken at week 4, from a patient treated with tofacitinib. V is TRBV25-1 and J is TRBJ1-1; maybe TRBD1 (6 bases). DNA of the CDR3: TGTGCCAGCAGTGAATGGAGGGACACAGGTAGGGCTTTCTTT. It is translated as CASSEWRDTGRAFF.